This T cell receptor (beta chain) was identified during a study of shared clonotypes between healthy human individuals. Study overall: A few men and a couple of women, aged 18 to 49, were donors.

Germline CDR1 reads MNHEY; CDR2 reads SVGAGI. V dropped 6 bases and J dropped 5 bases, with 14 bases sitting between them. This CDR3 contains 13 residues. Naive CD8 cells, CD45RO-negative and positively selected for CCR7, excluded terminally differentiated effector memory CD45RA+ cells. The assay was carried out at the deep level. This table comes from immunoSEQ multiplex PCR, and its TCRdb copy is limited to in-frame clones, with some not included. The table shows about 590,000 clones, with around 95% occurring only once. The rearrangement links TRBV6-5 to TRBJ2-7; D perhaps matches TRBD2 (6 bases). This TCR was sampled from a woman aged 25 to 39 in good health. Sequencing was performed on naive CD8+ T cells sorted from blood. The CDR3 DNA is TGTGCCAGCAGATCCGGGACTTACCACGAGCAGTACTTC. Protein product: CASRSGTYHEQYF.